Below are 27 T cell receptor beta chains sequenced from a single sample in a study of PD-L1 blockade in urothelial cancer. Produced via immunoSEQ multiplex PCR; TCRdb's table is partial and in-frame only. The table lists about 100,000 clones, about 89% of them singletons. This specimen consisted of PBMCs, obtained around atezolizumab (anti-PD-L1) treatment. These receptors all come from a woman aged 80 or over with urothelial cancer.

As to this clone: This same CDR3 is encoded by further DNA sequences in the sample. The V and J genes are TRBV7-3 and TRBJ2-3, with TRBD2 matching over 7 bases. Per germline, CDR1 SGHTA and CDR2 FQGTGA. This CDR3 has 15 amino acids. The ends lost 3 bases at V and 0 bases at J; junction bases unmatched: 3. CDR3: CASSLLAASTDTQYF. In DNA form, the CDR3 reads TGTGCCAGCAGCTTGCTAGCGGCAAGCACAGATACGCAGTATTTT.

The CDR3 here is CASQVGGMSGELFF. The CDR3 DNA sequence: TGTGCCAGCCAAGTCGGCGGGATGAGCGGGGAGCTGTTTTTT. This chain uses TRBV28 with TRBJ2-2; D might be TRBD2 (6 bases). This CDR3 spans 14 amino acids. Trimming shortened V by 8 bases and J by 7 bases, and 17 bases separated the two germline ends. Germline V gene sequence: CDR1 MDHEN, CDR2 SYDVKM.

V and J are TRBV2 and TRBJ1-5; no reliable D call. V lost 1 base and J lost 9, with 16 bases in between. CDR1 SNHLY and CDR2 FYNNEI come from the germline V gene. This CDR3 region has 15 residues. CDR3 sequence: CASSEGETRVGPQHF. The CDR3 coding sequence is TGTGCCAGCAGTGAAGGGGAGACTAGGGTAGGGCCCCAGCATTTT.

The chain employs TRBV6-5 and TRBJ2-5; TRBD1 agrees at 7 bases. This CDR3 region has 13 residues. From germline, CDR1 is MNHEY and CDR2 SVGAGI. V was pared by 5 bases and J by 2 bases, with 2 bases of the junction left unmatched. The CDR3 nucleotides read TGTGCCAGCAGTAGGGGACAGCAAGAGACCCAGTACTTC. It yields the protein CASSRGQQETQYF.

This chain links TRBV19 with TRBJ2-1; 10 nucleotides match TRBD1. Germline assignment: CDR1 LNHDA and CDR2 SQIVND (reference sequence). Trimming cost V 5 bases and J 9 bases; bases outside gene matches: 1. The CDR3 runs 12 residues. CDR3 in DNA: TGTGCCAGTAGTTGGGACAGGGGTGAGCAGTTCTTC. This encodes CASSWDRGEQFF.

This chain uses TRBV11-2 with TRBJ1-1, with D hard to call. The CDR3 is 13 residues long. The germline V gene has CDR1 SGHAT and CDR2 FQNNGV. The V gene lost 2 bases and the J gene lost 1 base, with 5 bases spanning the gap. The DNA for the CDR3 is TGTGCCAGCAGCTTACATCAGAACACTGAAGCTTTCTTT. It encodes CASSLHQNTEAFF.

This clone was observed a single time. The rearrangement links TRBV9 to TRBJ2-1; D gene ambiguous. The CDR3 loop spans 13 amino acids. The V end was cut by 0 bases, the J end by 5 bases, with 6 bases between. Germline CDR1 SGDLS, CDR2 YYNGEE. DNA of the CDR3: TGTGCCAGCAGCGTAGAACTCGACAATGAGCAGTTCTTC. It codes for CASSVELDNEQFF.

The V call is TRBV29-1, the J call TRBJ2-4, with D hard to call. V was pared by 4 bases and J by 2 bases, with 6 bases between. The V gene's germline CDR1 is SQVTM and CDR2 ANQGSEA. This CDR3 comprises 12 residues. CDR3 amino acids: CSVGVSKNIQYF. CDR3 in DNA: TGCAGCGTTGGAGTTTCCAAAAACATTCAGTACTTC.

V is TRBV28 and J is TRBJ1-1, with no clear D. The CDR3 spans 16 residues. In germline, CDR1 is MDHEN, CDR2 SYDVKM. V lost 6 bases to trimming and J lost 0 bases, with 17 bases between them. The CDR3 DNA sequence: TGTGCCAGCAGCTCCCTAGTAATTCAAATGAACACTGAAGCTTTCTTT. It specifies CASSSLVIQMNTEAFF.

V and J are TRBV30 and TRBJ2-3; the match to TRBD2 covers 15 bases. CDR1 and CDR2 (germline): GTSNPN, SVGIG (reference sequence). The V segment lost 5 bases and the J segment 5 bases; nucleotides outside the gene matches: 8. This CDR3 region has 16 residues. CDR3 DNA sequence: TGTGCCTGGGGAGGGACTAGCGGGGGGCTAATAGATACGCAGTATTTT. Its protein product is CAWGGTSGGLIDTQYF.

The chain combines TRBV18 with TRBJ1-4, with 10 bases matching TRBD1. Germline values: CDR1 KGHSH, CDR2 LQKENI. Trimming at V came to 4 bases and at J to 5 bases, leaving 4 bases not matched to a gene. The CDR3 consists of 15 residues. The CDR3 protein is CASSRGTGANEKLFF. The CDR3 nucleotides read TGTGCCAGCTCACGGGGGACAGGGGCCAATGAAAAACTGTTTTTT.

The chain combines TRBV7-9 with TRBJ1-2; 8 positions agree with TRBD1. The germline V gene encodes CDR1 SEHNR and CDR2 FQNEAQ (reference sequence). Losses at the gene ends were 5 bases for V and 6 bases for J; bases not matched to a gene: 5. CDR3 length equals 13 residues. The CDR3 DNA reads TGTGCCAGCAGCCCAGGGGGCAGGGATGGCTACACCTTC. It codes for CASSPGGRDGYTF.

The rearrangement links TRBV7-2 to TRBJ2-1; a possible D gene is TRBD2 (5 bases). Germline loops: CDR1 SGHTA, CDR2 FQGNSA. This CDR3 is built from 16 residues. The V and J ends lost 1 base and 4 bases respectively, with 14 bases between them. CDR3 residues: CASSLGGSPGYNEQFF. The CDR3 nucleotides read TGTGCCAGCAGCTTAGGAGGGTCCCCTGGGTACAATGAGCAGTTCTTC. Together with reference TRBV7-2 and TRBJ2-1, the CDR3 gives the full variable domain: GAGVSQSPSNKVTEKGKDVELRCDPISGHTALYWYRQSLGQGLEFLIYFQGNSAPDKSGLPSDRFSAERTGGSVSTLTIQRTQQEDSAVYLCASSLGGSPGYNEQFFGPGTRLTVL.

The rearrangement links TRBV5-4 to TRBJ2-2; the D gene is possibly TRBD2 (5 bases). The CDR3 is 13 residues long. The ends were cut back, 3 bases at V and 6 bases at J, with 9 bases in the middle. Per the germline V gene, CDR1 is SGHNT and CDR2 is YYREEE (reference sequence). This chain's CDR3 is CASSSSGAGELFF. The CDR3 region has the DNA TGTGCCAGCAGCTCCTCCGGGGCCGGGGAGCTGTTTTTT.

This clone occurred a few times. The chain couples TRBV2 to TRBJ1-1, with a tentative D call TRBD1 (5 bases). The CDR3 is 14 amino acids. Germline V gene data show CDR1 as SNHLY and CDR2 as FYNNEI. Trimming stripped 1 base from V and 7 bases from J, with 13 bases between. For the CDR3, the DNA is TGTGCCAGCAGTGAAGGGTCACAGGTTGTTGAAGCTTTCTTT. Protein: CASSEGSQVVEAFF.

This clone has only one observation. This chain joins TRBV5-1 and TRBJ2-3, with 11 bases aligning to TRBD2. The CDR3 covers 16 residues. Per germline, CDR1 SGHRS and CDR2 YFSETQ. Unmatched junction bases numbered 7, after V lost 4 bases and J lost 3 bases. The CDR3 DNA reads TGCGCCAGCAGCCGAGGGACTAGCGGCTTTACAGATACGCAGTATTTT. Protein sequence: CASSRGTSGFTDTQYF.

V usage is TRBV28 and J usage is TRBJ1-4; TRBD1 agrees at 9 bases. Germline CDR1 is MDHEN and CDR2 is SYDVKM. The CDR3 is 15 residues long. J was trimmed by 5 bases and V by 8 bases; bases with no gene match: 9. The DNA of the CDR3 is TGTGCCAGCTTACCACAGGGGGCCCTGAATGAAAAACTGTTTTTT. It encodes CASLPQGALNEKLFF.

The chain couples TRBV7-6 to TRBJ1-5; 7 bases align to TRBD1. V lost 4 bases to trimming and J lost 6 bases; unmatched junction nucleotides: 6. Germline V gene sequence: CDR1 SGHVS, CDR2 FNYEAQ. This CDR3 is built from 14 residues. CDR3 sequence (DNA): TGTGCCAGCAGCTCCAGACAGGGAGCTCAGCCCCAGCATTTT. Translated: CASSSRQGAQPQHF. The entire variable domain, with the rest obtained from reference TRBV7-6 and TRBJ1-5, is as follows: GAGVSQSPRYKVTKRGQDVALRCDPISGHVSLYWYRQALGQGPEFLTYFNYEAQQDKSGLPNDRFSAERPEGSISTLTIQRTEQRDSAMYRCASSSRQGAQPQHFGDGTRLSIL.

This chain links TRBV18 with TRBJ1-5; 7 bases are a match to TRBD1. In germline, CDR1 is KGHSH, CDR2 LQKENI. The CDR3 spans 16 residues. The J segment lost 1 base and the V segment lost 4 bases, leaving 7 bases of the junction unmatched. DNA of the CDR3: TGTGCCAGCTCACTGGGACAGCAGACCAGCAATCAGCCCCAGCATTTT. Amino acid sequence: CASSLGQQTSNQPQHF.

The chain has TRBV2 and TRBJ2-7, with D perhaps TRBD1 (5 bases). The germline V gene has CDR1 SNHLY and CDR2 FYNNEI. With 2 bases removed from V and 5 bases from J, the gap between germline ends came to 13 bases. CDR3 length equals 14 residues. The CDR3 loop reads CASSENPRVNEQYF. DNA of the CDR3: TGTGCCAGCAGTGAAAACCCCAGGGTCAACGAGCAGTACTTC.

The chain carries TRBV12-5 and TRBJ1-3; D remains unclear. Deletions cut 0 bases from V and 6 bases from J, with 15 bases between. CDR3 length: 16 residues. Germline V gene sequence: CDR1 LGHNT, CDR2 FRNRAP. This chain's CDR3 is CASGLVLGSRANTIYF. CDR3 DNA: TGTGCTAGTGGTTTGGTACTAGGCTCCCGCGCAAACACCATATATTTT.

This clone came up once. The chain carries TRBV2 and TRBJ2-3; 7 bases align to TRBD2. This CDR3 comprises 13 residues. After removal of 10 bases from V and 4 bases from J, the junction contained 8 bases not matched to a gene. From germline, CDR1 is SNHLY and CDR2 FYNNEI. This CDR3 is CATGREGPDTQYF. CDR3 DNA: TGTGCCACTGGTAGGGAGGGCCCAGATACGCAGTATTTT.

The chain's CDR3 is CASSDGLKISYEQYF. CDR3 DNA sequence: TGTGCCAGCAGTGACGGACTCAAAATATCCTACGAGCAGTACTTC. The gene calls are TRBV27 and TRBJ2-7; D is possibly TRBD2 (5 bases). This CDR3 region has 15 residues. V was pared by 5 bases and J by 1 base, with 15 bases between. Germline V lookup: CDR1 MNHEY, CDR2 SMNVEV (reference sequence).

The chain carries TRBV4-2 and TRBJ2-1; 7 bases line up with TRBD2. Germline-derived CDR1 and CDR2 are LGHNA and YNFKEQ. This CDR3 comprises 13 residues. V lost 5 bases and J lost 11; bases outside the gene matches: 9. CDR3 bases: TGTGCCAGCAGCTCCCGAAGCGGGACCCAGCAGTTCTTC. Its translation: CASSSRSGTQQFF.

This chain links TRBV19 with TRBJ2-1; D gene ambiguous. Per the germline V gene, CDR1 is LNHDA and CDR2 is SQIVND (reference sequence). Trimming removed 10 bases from V and 2 bases from J, with 15 bases in between. The CDR3 is 14 residues long. CDR3 nucleotides: TGTGCCACCCGACTCCCGGGTCCCTACAATGAGCAGTTCTTC. Residues: CATRLPGPYNEQFF.

The rearrangement uses TRBV14 and TRBJ2-5; TRBD2 aligns across 11 bases. The CDR3 extends over 17 amino acids. V was pared by 8 bases and J by 1 base, with 12 bases of the junction left unmatched. Germline CDR1 SGHDN, CDR2 FVKESK. The CDR3 spells CASLFPGTSGSQETQYF. The CDR3, as DNA: TGTGCCAGCCTATTCCCCGGGACTAGCGGATCCCAAGAGACCCAGTACTTC.

The V and J genes are TRBV28 and TRBJ2-5; D is perhaps TRBD2 (5 bases). CDR3 size: 13 residues. Germline V gene sequence: CDR1 MDHEN, CDR2 SYDVKM. Trimming stripped 6 bases from V and 5 bases from J, with 13 bases between. Here the CDR3 DNA reads TGTGCCAGCAGACCGGGGTTGAAGGAGACCCAGTACTTC. Residues: CASRPGLKETQYF.